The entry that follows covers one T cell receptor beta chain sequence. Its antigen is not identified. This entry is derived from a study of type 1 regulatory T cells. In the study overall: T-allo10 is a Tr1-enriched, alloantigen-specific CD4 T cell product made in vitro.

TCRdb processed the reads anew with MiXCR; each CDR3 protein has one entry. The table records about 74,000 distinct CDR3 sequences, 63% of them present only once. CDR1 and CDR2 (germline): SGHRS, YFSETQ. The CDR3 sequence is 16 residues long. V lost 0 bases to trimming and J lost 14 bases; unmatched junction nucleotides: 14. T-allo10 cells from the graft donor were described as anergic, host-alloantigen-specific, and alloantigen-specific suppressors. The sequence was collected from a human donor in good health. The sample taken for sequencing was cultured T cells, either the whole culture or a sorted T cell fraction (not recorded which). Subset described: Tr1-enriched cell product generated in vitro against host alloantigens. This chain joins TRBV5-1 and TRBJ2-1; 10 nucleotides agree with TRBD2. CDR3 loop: CASSLEGLLLAGTEFF. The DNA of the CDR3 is TGCGCCAGCAGCTTGGAGGGGCTGCTACTAGCGGGGACGGAGTTCTTC.